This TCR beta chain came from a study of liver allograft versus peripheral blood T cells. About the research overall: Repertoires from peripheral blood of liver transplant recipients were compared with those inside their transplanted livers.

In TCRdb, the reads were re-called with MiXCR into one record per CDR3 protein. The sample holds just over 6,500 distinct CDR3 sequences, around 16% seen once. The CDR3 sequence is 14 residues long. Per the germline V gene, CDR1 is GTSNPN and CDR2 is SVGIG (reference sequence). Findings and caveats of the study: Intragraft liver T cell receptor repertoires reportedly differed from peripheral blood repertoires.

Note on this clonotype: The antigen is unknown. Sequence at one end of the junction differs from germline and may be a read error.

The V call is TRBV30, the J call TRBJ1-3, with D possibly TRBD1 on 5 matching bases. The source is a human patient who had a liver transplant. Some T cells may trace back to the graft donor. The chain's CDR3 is CAWTAGTSENTIYF. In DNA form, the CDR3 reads TGTGCCTGGACGGCAGGGACCTCTGAAAACACCATATATTTT. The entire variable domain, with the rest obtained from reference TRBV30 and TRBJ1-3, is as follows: SQTIHQWPATLVQPVGSPLSLECTVEGTSNPNLYWYRQAAGRGLQLLFYSVGIGQISSEVPQNLSASRPQDRQFILSSKKLLLSDSGFYLCAWTAGTSENTIYFGEGSWLTVV.